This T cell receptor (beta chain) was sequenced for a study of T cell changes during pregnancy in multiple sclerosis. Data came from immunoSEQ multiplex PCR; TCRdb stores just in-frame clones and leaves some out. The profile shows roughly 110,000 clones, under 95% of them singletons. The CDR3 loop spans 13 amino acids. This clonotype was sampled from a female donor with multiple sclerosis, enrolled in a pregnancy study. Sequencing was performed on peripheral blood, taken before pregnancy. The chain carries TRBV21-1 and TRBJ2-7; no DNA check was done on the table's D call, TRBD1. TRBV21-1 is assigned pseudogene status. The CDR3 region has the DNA TGTGCCAGCAACGGACAGGGGACTTGGGAGCAGTACTTC. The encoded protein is CASNGQGTWEQYF.